Shown below are 8 T cell receptor beta chains from a single sample sequenced in a study of shared clonotypes between healthy human individuals. The table came from immunoSEQ multiplex PCR; TCRdb's copy has only in-frame clones and leaves some out. The sample lists under 1,100,000 clones; under 80% were seen once. The sample consisted of memory CD4+ T cells sorted from blood. Subset in this sample: CD45RA-negative fraction. All receptors derive from a man in his late teens or twenties in good health.

This clone turned up a few times. V gene TRBV5-1 combines with J gene TRBJ1-1; 7 bases agree with TRBD1. Germline V gene sequence: CDR1 SGHRS, CDR2 YFSETQ. The V and J ends lost 4 bases and 5 bases, in that order; junction bases with no gene match: 5. The CDR3 is 13 residues long. CDR3 DNA: TGCGCCAGCAGCCGACAGGGACAAACTGAAGCTTTCTTT. The encoded protein is CASSRQGQTEAFF. Full variable domain (remainder filled in from reference TRBV5-1 and TRBJ1-1): KAGVTQTPRYLIKTRGQQVTLSCSPISGHRSVSWYQQTPGQGLQFLFEYFSETQRNKGNFPGRFSGRQFSNSRSEMNVSTLELGDSALYLCASSRQGQTEAFFGQGTRLTVV.

CDR3 DNA: TGTGCCAGCAGTGGAAACAGGGGAACCTACGAGCAGTACTTC. Encoded protein: CASSGNRGTYEQYF. The gene calls are TRBV2 and TRBJ2-7; TRBD1 matches at 7 bases. V lost 4 bases to trimming and J lost 2 bases; unmatched junction nucleotides: 5. CDR1 is SNHLY, CDR2 FYNNEI, per germline. This CDR3 has 14 amino acids.

The chain has TRBV5-1 and TRBJ1-6; D is uncertain. From germline, CDR1 is SGHRS and CDR2 YFSETQ. With 7 bases removed from V and 7 bases from J, the gap between germline ends came to 12 bases. This CDR3 has 13 residues. CDR3 loop: CASSQDFNSPLHF. CDR3 sequence (DNA): TGCGCCAGCTCCCAGGATTTCAATTCACCCCTCCACTTT.

This clone was counted only a few times. The chain is built from TRBV19 and TRBJ1-1; TRBD1 might be the D (5 bases). The germline V and J ends were trimmed by 9 bases and 8 bases, with 19 bases remaining between them. CDR3 length: 13 amino acids. The germline V gene encodes CDR1 LNHDA and CDR2 SQIVND (reference sequence). Here the CDR3 reads CASLGQGWLEAFF. The CDR3 nucleotides are TGTGCCAGCCTGGGGCAGGGATGGTTGGAAGCTTTCTTT.

The chain joins TRBV30 to TRBJ2-5; the D is unclear. The CDR3 contains 13 residues. With 2 bases removed from V and 1 base from J, the gap between germline ends came to 8 bases. CDR1 and CDR2 (germline): GTSNPN, SVGIG (reference sequence). The CDR3 bases are TGTGCCTGGAGTCCGACTCCCCAAGAGACCCAGTACTTC. It specifies CAWSPTPQETQYF.

This chain links TRBV4-3 with TRBJ1-3; D not resolved. Germline loops: CDR1 LGHNA, CDR2 YSLEER. This CDR3 has 15 amino acids. V was trimmed by 0 bases and J by 4 bases, leaving 10 bases between them. DNA for the CDR3: TGCGCCAGCAGCCAAGATTCGACGGGGGGAAACACCATATATTTT. Protein product: CASSQDSTGGNTIYF.

This clone was seen more than once but under ten times. The chain has TRBV25-1 and TRBJ2-1; D not resolved. V dropped 5 bases and J dropped 3 bases, with 2 bases sitting between them. CDR3 length equals 11 residues. Germline V gene lookup returns CDR1 MGHDK and CDR2 SYGVNS. The CDR3 bases are TGTGCCAGCAGTATCTACAATGAGCAGTTCTTC. Residues: CASSIYNEQFF.

This clone was seen only a few times. The CDR3 does not end in the conserved phenylalanine or tryptophan, so this is likely a read error. Because the CDR3's place on the DNA is in doubt, the DNA is left out and the CDR3 is given as listed by TCRdb. The chain is built from TRBV10-3 and TRBJ2-3; TRBD2 reflects the table's D call only, with no check against the DNA. Germline V gene sequence: CDR1 ENHRY, CDR2 SYGVKD. The CDR3 spans 9 amino acids, including both terminal residues. The CDR3 region is CAIRPSPGE.